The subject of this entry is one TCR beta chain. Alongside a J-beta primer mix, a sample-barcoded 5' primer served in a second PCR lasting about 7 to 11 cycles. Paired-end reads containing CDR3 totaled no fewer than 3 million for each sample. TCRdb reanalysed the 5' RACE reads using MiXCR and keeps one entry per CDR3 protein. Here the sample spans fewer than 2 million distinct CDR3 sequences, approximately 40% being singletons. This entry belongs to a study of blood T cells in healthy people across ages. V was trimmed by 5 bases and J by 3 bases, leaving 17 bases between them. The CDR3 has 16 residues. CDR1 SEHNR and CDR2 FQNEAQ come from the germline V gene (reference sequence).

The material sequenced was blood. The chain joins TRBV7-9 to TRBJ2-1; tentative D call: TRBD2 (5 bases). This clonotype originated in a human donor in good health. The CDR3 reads CASSPSPGRYYNEQFF. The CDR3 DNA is TGTGCCAGCAGCCCTTCGCCGGGGAGATACTACAATGAGCAGTTCTTC. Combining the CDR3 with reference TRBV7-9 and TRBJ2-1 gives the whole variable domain DTGVSQNPRHKITKRGQNVTFRCDPISEHNRLYWYRQTLGQGPEFLTYFQNEAQLEKSRLLSDRFSAERPKGSFSTLEIQRTEQGDSAMYLCASSPSPGRYYNEQFFGPGTRLTVL.